Listed below are T cell receptor beta chains from one sample, sequenced in a study. MiXCR, applied by TCRdb to the RT-PCR reads, yields one record per CDR3 protein. The sample has almost 700,000 distinct CDR3 sequences, 13% to 15% seen once. Material for sequencing was memory CD4+ T cells from blood. The receptors come from a female donor in good health, serving as a healthy control. Each CDR3 is given with its conserved first and last residue. D genes are given only for firm matches. For some rows the clone size is stated as once, few or many, or as a class when expanded; others skip it.

J,D,length,size,V,CDR3,DNA
TRBJ1-2,TRBD1,14,many,TRBV20-1,CSAPVGGTGYGYTF,TGCAGTGCACCCGTGGGAGGGACAGGCTATGGCTACACCTTC
TRBJ1-1,NA,13,NA,TRBV14,CASSQGRGSEAFF,TGTGCCAGCAGCCAAGGCCGGGGGTCTGAAGCTTTCTTT
TRBJ2-3,NA,15,few,TRBV10-3,CAISESPGSGDTQYF,TGTGCCATCAGTGAGTCACCCGGGAGCGGAGATACGCAGTATTTT
TRBJ2-7,NA,14,NA,TRBV20-1,CSAREARSSYEQYF,TGCAGTGCTAGAGAGGCCCGATCCTCCTACGAGCAGTACTTC
TRBJ2-3,NA,15,few,TRBV7-2,CASSPQRAVIDTQYF,TGTGCCAGCAGCCCCCAAAGAGCGGTCATTGATACGCAGTATTTT
TRBJ2-6,NA,16,NA,TRBV20-1,CSASPARGGGANVLTF,TGCAGTGCTAGTCCGGCCAGGGGAGGCGGGGCCAACGTCCTGACTTTC
TRBJ2-1,TRBD2,14,NA,TRBV7-2,CASIAGGSGNEQFF,TGTGCCAGCATCGCGGGAGGTTCCGGCAATGAGCAGTTCTTC
TRBJ2-1,NA,11,many,TRBV29-1,CSGDIYNEQFF,TGCAGCGGGGACATCTACAATGAGCAGTTCTTC
TRBJ2-7,TRBD1,16,NA,TRBV5-1,CASSVMPGQGHGEQYF,TGCGCCAGCAGCGTAATGCCGGGACAGGGTCACGGCGAGCAGTACTTC
TRBJ1-1,NA,14,many,TRBV4-2,CASSQDRRGSEAFF,TGTGCCAGCAGCCAAGATCGCAGGGGCTCTGAAGCTTTCTTT
TRBJ2-1,TRBD2,16,many,TRBV4-3,CASSLRVGGSADEQFF,TGCGCCAGCAGCCTTAGGGTGGGCGGGAGTGCGGATGAGCAGTTCTTC
TRBJ1-1,NA,14,NA,TRBV3-1,CASSGRDLYTEAFF,TGTGCCAGCAGCGGAAGGGACCTCTACACTGAAGCTTTCTTT
TRBJ2-1,NA,13,few,TRBV10-3,CAISEWGVDEQFF,TGTGCCATCAGTGAGTGGGGGGTGGATGAGCAGTTCTTC
TRBJ1-4,NA,16,few,TRBV7-9,CASSLGNSATNEKLFF,TGTGCCAGCAGCTTAGGCAATAGTGCAACTAATGAAAAACTGTTTTTT
TRBJ2-5,TRBD2,14,NA,TRBV5-1,CASSLAGDEETQYF,TGCGCCAGCAGCCTCGCGGGGGATGAAGAGACCCAGTACTTC
TRBJ2-3,TRBD2,18,NA,TRBV4-2,CASSHPQRSGRIADTQYF,TGTGCCAGCAGCCACCCACAGCGGAGCGGGAGGATCGCAGATACGCAGTATTTT
TRBJ2-1,NA,15,NA,TRBV28,CASINPSSSYNEQFF,TGTGCCAGCATAAACCCCTCCAGCTCCTACAATGAGCAGTTCTTC
TRBJ1-2,NA,13,many,TRBV20-1,CSANTGTSYGYTF,TGCAGTGCCAATACCGGGACCTCCTATGGCTACACCTTC
TRBJ2-7,TRBD1,13,NA,TRBV19,CASSARTGFEQYF,TGTGCCAGTAGTGCCCGGACAGGGTTCGAGCAGTACTTC
TRBJ2-7,NA,14,NA,TRBV28,CASSLEGRSYEQYF,TGTGCCAGCAGTTTGGAAGGGAGGTCCTACGAGCAGTACTTC
TRBJ2-1,NA,12,many,TRBV6-5,CASGHTYNEQFF,TGTGCCTCGGGACACACCTACAATGAGCAGTTCTTC
TRBJ2-5,TRBD2,14,few,TRBV6-5,CATKLAPTQETQYF,TGTGCCACTAAACTAGCGCCTACCCAAGAGACCCAGTACTTC
TRBJ2-5,TRBD2,14,NA,TRBV6-1,CASRRLAMGETQYF,TGTGCCAGCAGGAGACTAGCGATGGGAGAGACCCAGTACTTC
TRBJ2-3,NA,12,NA,TRBV20-1,CSAWTRTDTQYF,TGCAGTGCTTGGACGCGCACAGATACGCAGTATTTT
TRBJ1-2,TRBD1,13,many,TRBV20-1,CSASGQGVYGYTF,TGCAGTGCTTCCGGACAGGGGGTTTATGGCTACACCTTC
TRBJ1-1,NA,13,once,TRBV28,CASRVGGNTEAFF,TGTGCCAGCAGGGTTGGCGGGAACACTGAAGCTTTCTTT
TRBJ2-7,TRBD1,16,NA,TRBV10-3,CAIRPEVGQGAHEQYF,TGTGCCATCAGGCCGGAAGTGGGACAGGGGGCCCACGAGCAGTACTTC
TRBJ2-3,NA,17,many,TRBV5-1,CASSSAPGTQSTDTQYF,TGCGCCAGCAGCTCGGCGCCCGGGACGCAAAGCACAGATACGCAGTATTTT
TRBJ1-5,NA,16,few,TRBV6-1,CASSDGGGLGNQPQHF,TGTGCCAGCAGTGATGGGGGCGGTCTGGGCAATCAGCCCCAGCATTTT
TRBJ2-6,NA,16,many,TRBV6-5,CASSYVPFSGANVLTF,TGTGCCAGCAGTTACGTCCCGTTCTCTGGGGCCAACGTCCTGACTTTC